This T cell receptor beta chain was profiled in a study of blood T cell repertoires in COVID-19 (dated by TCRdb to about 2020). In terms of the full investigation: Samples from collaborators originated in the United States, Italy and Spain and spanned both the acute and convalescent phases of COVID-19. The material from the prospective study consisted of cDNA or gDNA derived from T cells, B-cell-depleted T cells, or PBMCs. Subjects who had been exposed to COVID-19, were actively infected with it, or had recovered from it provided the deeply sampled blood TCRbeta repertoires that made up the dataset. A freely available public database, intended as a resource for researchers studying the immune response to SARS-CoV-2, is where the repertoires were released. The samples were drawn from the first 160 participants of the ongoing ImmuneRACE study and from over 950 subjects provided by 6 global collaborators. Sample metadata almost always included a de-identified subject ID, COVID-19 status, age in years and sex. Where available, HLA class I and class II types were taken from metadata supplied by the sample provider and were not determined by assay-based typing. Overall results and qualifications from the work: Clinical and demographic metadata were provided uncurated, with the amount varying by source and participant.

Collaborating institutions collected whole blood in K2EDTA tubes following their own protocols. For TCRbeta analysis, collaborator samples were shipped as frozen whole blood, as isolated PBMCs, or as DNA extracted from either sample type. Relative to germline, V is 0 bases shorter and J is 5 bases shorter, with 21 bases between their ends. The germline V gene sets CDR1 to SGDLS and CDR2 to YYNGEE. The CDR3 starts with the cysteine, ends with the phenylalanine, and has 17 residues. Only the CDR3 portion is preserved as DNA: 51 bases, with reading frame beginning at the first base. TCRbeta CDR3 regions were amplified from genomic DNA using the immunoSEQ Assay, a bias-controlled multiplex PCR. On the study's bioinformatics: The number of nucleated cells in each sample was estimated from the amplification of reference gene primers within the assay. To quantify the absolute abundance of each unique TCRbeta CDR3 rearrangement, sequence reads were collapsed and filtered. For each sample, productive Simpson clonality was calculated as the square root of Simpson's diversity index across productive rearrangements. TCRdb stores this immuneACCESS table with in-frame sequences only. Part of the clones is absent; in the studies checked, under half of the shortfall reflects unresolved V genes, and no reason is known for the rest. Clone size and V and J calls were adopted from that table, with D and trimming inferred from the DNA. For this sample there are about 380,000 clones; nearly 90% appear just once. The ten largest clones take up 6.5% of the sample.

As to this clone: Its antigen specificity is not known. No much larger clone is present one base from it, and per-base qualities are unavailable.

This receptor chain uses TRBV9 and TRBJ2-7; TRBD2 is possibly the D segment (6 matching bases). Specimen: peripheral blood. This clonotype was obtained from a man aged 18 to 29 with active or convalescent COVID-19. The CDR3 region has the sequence CASSVGFSGRMAHEQYF. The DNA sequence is TGTGCCAGCAGCGTAGGATTCAGCGGGCGAATGGCCCACGAGCAGTACTTC.